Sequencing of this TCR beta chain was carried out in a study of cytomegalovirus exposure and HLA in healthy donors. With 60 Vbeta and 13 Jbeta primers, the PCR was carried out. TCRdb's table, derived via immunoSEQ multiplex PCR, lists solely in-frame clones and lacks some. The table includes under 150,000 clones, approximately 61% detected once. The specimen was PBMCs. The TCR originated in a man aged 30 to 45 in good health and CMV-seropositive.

CDR3 in DNA: TGTGCCAGCAGTGACAGGGGTAACTATGGCTACACCTTC. Protein sequence: CASSDRGNYGYTF. The chain uses TRBV2 and TRBJ1-2, with D perhaps TRBD1 (6 bases). The CDR3 spans 13 residues. V lost 3 bases, J lost 1 base, and 6 bases lay in between. Per the germline V gene, CDR1 is SNHLY and CDR2 is FYNNEI.